This entry lists 21 T cell receptor beta chains sequenced from one sample in a study of siplizumab effects on memory and regulatory T cells. Sequencing was performed with immunoSEQ multiplex PCR; in TCRdb, only in-frame clones are kept and a portion is missing. This table holds some 100,000 clones, about 96% found once. Material for sequencing was naive CD4+ T cells sorted from blood. Receptors were obtained from a human donor in good health.

The chain is built from TRBV6-1 and TRBJ1-6; D unclear. The CDR3 is made up of 12 amino acids. CDR1 and CDR2 from the germline V gene are MNHNS and SASEGT. Between the trimmed V and J ends, which lost 4 bases and 7 bases, there was a span of 5 bases. The CDR3 sequence is CASSVANSPLHF. DNA for the CDR3: TGTGCCAGCAGTGTAGCCAATTCACCCCTCCACTTT.

The chain couples TRBV11-2 to TRBJ2-3; maybe TRBD2 (6 bases). Trimming left V 5 bases short and J 6 bases short, with 21 bases between. The CDR3 contains 16 residues. The germline V gene has CDR1 SGHAT and CDR2 FQNNGV. The CDR3 is CASSRTITSPGDTQYF. CDR3 in DNA: TGTGCCAGCAGCCGGACTATCACCTCCCCTGGGGATACGCAGTATTTT.

The CDR3 loop reads CASSDLGYTF. Here the CDR3 DNA reads TGTGCCAGCAGCGACCTTGGCTACACCTTC. This chain joins TRBV6-1 and TRBJ1-2; no firm D call. The CDR3 sequence is 10 residues long. Trimming stripped 6 bases from V and 7 bases from J, with 6 bases between. The germline CDR1 and CDR2 sequences are MNHNS and SASEGT.

This chain links TRBV4-1 with TRBJ1-2; D is unclear. The V and J ends lost 3 bases and 4 bases respectively, with 9 bases between them. Per germline, CDR1 MGHRA and CDR2 YSYEKL. CDR3 length: 13 amino acids. The CDR3 protein is CASSQRESYGYTF. CDR3 in DNA: TGCGCCAGCAGCCAGAGGGAGAGCTATGGCTACACCTTC.

The genes are TRBV7-9 and TRBJ2-7; D is undetermined. V was clipped by 4 bases and J by 0 bases, with 10 bases between them. CDR1 SEHNR and CDR2 FQNEAQ come from the germline V gene (reference sequence). This CDR3 is built from 14 residues. The CDR3 DNA reads TGTGCCAGCAGCTCAGACGGTTACTCCTACGAGCAGTACTTC. Its protein is CASSSDGYSYEQYF.

This chain uses TRBV7-3 with TRBJ2-5; 9 bases line up with TRBD2. Looked up from germline, CDR1 is SGHTA and CDR2 is FQGTGA. The CDR3 has 15 residues. V was pared by 1 base and J by 2 bases, with 2 bases of the junction left unmatched. The CDR3 coding sequence is TGTGCCAGCAGCTTAATTGCGGGGGGGCAAGAGACCCAGTACTTC. This codes for CASSLIAGGQETQYF. The complete variable domain, with remaining parts taken from reference TRBV7-3 and TRBJ2-5, reads GAGVSQTPSNKVTEKGKYVELRCDPISGHTALYWYRQSLGQGPEFLIYFQGTGAADDSGLPNDRFFAVRPEGSVSTLKIQRTERGDSAVYLCASSLIAGGQETQYFGPGTRLLVL.

This rearrangement joins TRBV5-1 to TRBJ2-3, with 11 bases lining up with TRBD2. CDR3 size: 17 residues. V lost 3 bases to trimming and J lost 3 bases; unmatched junction nucleotides: 9. Germline loops: CDR1 SGHRS, CDR2 YFSETQ. For the CDR3, the DNA is TGCGCCAGCAGCTGGATAGCGGGGGGGGCCGGAACAGATACGCAGTATTTT. It is translated as CASSWIAGGAGTDTQYF.

The V call is TRBV7-9, the J call TRBJ1-3, with D unresolved. V lost 1 base and J lost 8, with 15 bases in between. This CDR3 spans 15 amino acids. Germline V gene data show CDR1 as SEHNR and CDR2 as FQNEAQ (reference sequence). The CDR3 spells CASSLELGRPDTIYF. CDR3 coding DNA: TGTGCCAGCAGCTTAGAACTCGGCAGGCCGGACACCATATATTTT.

The chain recombines TRBV27 with TRBJ2-3; 11 bases fit TRBD2. The V gene end was trimmed by 4 bases and the J gene end by 0 bases; junction bases not matched to a gene: 15. Germline lookup yields CDR1 MNHEY and CDR2 SMNVEV (reference sequence). CDR3 length equals 20 residues. The DNA for the CDR3 is TGTGCCAGCAGTTCCTACCCTCGGGCTAGCGGGGGGCCTAGCACAGATACGCAGTATTTT. Encoded protein: CASSSYPRASGGPSTDTQYF.

The V gene is TRBV7-2, the J gene TRBJ2-7, with 8 bases aligning to TRBD2. Germline values: CDR1 SGHTA, CDR2 FQGNSA. The V and J ends lost 1 base and 6 bases, in that order; junction bases with no gene match: 8. The CDR3 has 15 amino acids. Here the CDR3 DNA reads TGTGCCAGCAGCTTAGGAGCGGGGGTGCTGGGCGAGCAGTACTTC. This encodes CASSLGAGVLGEQYF.

This clone showed up just once. CDR3 bases: TGTGCCAGTAGTATCGGGTGGGACGTGGAGACCCAGTACTTC. Translating gives CASSIGWDVETQYF. This chain links TRBV19 with TRBJ2-5; D possibly matches TRBD1 or TRBD2 (5 bases each). The length of the CDR3 is 14 residues. Trimming cost V 3 bases and J 5 bases, with 13 bases left between them. The germline V gene encodes CDR1 LNHDA and CDR2 SQIVND (reference sequence).

The rearrangement joins TRBV10-3 to TRBJ1-1; the match to TRBD1 covers 8 bases. Germline V CDR1 and CDR2: ENHRY, SYGVKD. J lost 4 bases, V lost 4 bases, and 5 bases had no gene match. This CDR3 is 14 amino acids long. The CDR3 DNA follows: TGTGCCATCAGTGCAGGGGGCGATGGCACTGAAGCTTTCTTT. This translates into CAISAGGDGTEAFF.

This chain uses TRBV15 with TRBJ1-3, with a tentative D call TRBD1 (6 bases). CDR3 length equals 13 residues. Trimming removed 4 bases from V and 2 bases from J, with 6 bases in between. The germline V gene encodes CDR1 LNHNV and CDR2 YYDKDF (reference sequence). The CDR3 nucleotides read TGTGCCACCAGCACAGGGGCTGGAAACACCATATATTTT. Translating it yields CATSTGAGNTIYF. Full variable domain (outside the CDR3, taken from reference TRBV15 and TRBJ1-3): DAMVIQNPRYQVTQFGKPVTLSCSQTLNHNVMYWYQQKSSQAPKLLFHYYDKDFNNEADTPDNFQSRRPNTSFCFLDIRSPGLGDTAMYLCATSTGAGNTIYFGEGSWLTVV.

The CDR3 sequence: CASSLQGAPDTQYF. The DNA for the CDR3 is TGTGCCAGCAGTCTACAGGGGGCCCCAGATACGCAGTATTTT. V and J are TRBV5-4 and TRBJ2-3, with 9 bases aligning to TRBD1. V dropped 5 bases and J dropped 4; count of bases not matched to a gene: 5. Per germline, CDR1 SGHNT and CDR2 YYREEE (reference sequence). This CDR3 has 14 residues.

The genes are TRBV27 and TRBJ2-3, with D perhaps given as TRBD1 or TRBD2 (6 bases each). The CDR3 spans 12 residues. Trimming stripped 6 bases from V and 10 bases from J, with 14 bases between. Germline V gives CDR1 MNHEY, CDR2 SMNVEV (reference sequence). Here the CDR3 reads CASRPQGRSQYF. For the CDR3, the DNA is TGTGCCAGCAGGCCTCAGGGGAGGTCGCAGTATTTT.

The chain recombines TRBV18 with TRBJ2-3, with unresolved D. This CDR3 has 15 residues. Between the trimmed V and J ends, which lost 4 bases and 1 base, there was a span of 12 bases. Per germline, CDR1 KGHSH and CDR2 LQKENI. In DNA, the CDR3 is TGTGCCAGCTCACGGGCAGAACTACGCACAGATACGCAGTATTTT. It encodes CASSRAELRTDTQYF.

This chain joins TRBV5-5 and TRBJ2-5; D is perhaps TRBD2 (5 bases). CDR1 is SGHKS, CDR2 YYEKEE, per germline (reference sequence). V was shortened by 4 bases and J by 5 bases, with 12 bases between the two germline ends. CDR3 size: 13 residues. The CDR3: CASSVDWAETQYF. The CDR3 DNA reads as TGTGCCAGCAGCGTGGACTGGGCGGAGACCCAGTACTTC.

The J gene is TRBJ2-5, the V gene TRBV5-1; 15 nucleotides agree with TRBD2. Germline values: CDR1 SGHRS, CDR2 YFSETQ. This CDR3 spans 17 amino acids. After removal of 4 bases from V and 6 bases from J, the junction contained 10 bases not matched to a gene. The CDR3 DNA is TGCGCCAGCAGCGCGGGACTAGCGGGGGGAAGGGGAAAGACCCAGTACTTC. Its translation is CASSAGLAGGRGKTQYF.

The chain couples TRBV18 to TRBJ2-3; 7 nucleotides match TRBD1. The CDR3 covers 15 residues. V dropped 3 bases and J dropped 4; count of bases not matched to a gene: 7. Germline CDR1 reads KGHSH; CDR2 reads LQKENI. The CDR3 loop reads CASSPSTGSADTQYF. CDR3 in DNA: TGTGCCAGCTCACCCTCGACAGGGTCCGCAGATACGCAGTATTTT.

The genes are TRBV19 and TRBJ2-7, with D unclear. The length of the CDR3 is 14 residues. The germline V gene encodes CDR1 LNHDA and CDR2 SQIVND (reference sequence). Trimming cost V 3 bases and J 3 bases, with 12 bases left between them. The CDR3 DNA reads as TGTGCCAGTAGTATTGTAGGCAGCGACTACGAGCAGTACTTC. Translating gives CASSIVGSDYEQYF.

This chain links TRBV5-4 with TRBJ1-2; no clear D gene. The CDR3 has 13 amino acids. Germline values: CDR1 SGHNT, CDR2 YYREEE (reference sequence). V lost 3 bases, J lost 0 bases, and 6 bases lay in between. The CDR3 sequence: CASSSMTNYGYTF. In DNA form, the CDR3 reads TGTGCCAGCAGCTCAATGACTAACTATGGCTACACCTTC.